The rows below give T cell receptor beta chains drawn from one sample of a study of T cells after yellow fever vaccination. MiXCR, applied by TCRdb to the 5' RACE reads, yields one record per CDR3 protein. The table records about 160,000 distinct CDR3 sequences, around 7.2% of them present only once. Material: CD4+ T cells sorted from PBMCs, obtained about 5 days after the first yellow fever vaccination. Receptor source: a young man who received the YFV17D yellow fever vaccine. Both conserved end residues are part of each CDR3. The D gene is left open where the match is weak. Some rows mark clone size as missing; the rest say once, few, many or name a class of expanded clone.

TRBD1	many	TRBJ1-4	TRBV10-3	TGTGCCATCAGCACCCGACCGGGACAGGGGATAGAAAAACTGTTTTTT	CAISTRPGQGIEKLFF
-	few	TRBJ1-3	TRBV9	TGTGCCAGCAGCGTGGGACCCGCCGGCTCTGGAAACACCATATATTTT	CASSVGPAGSGNTIYF
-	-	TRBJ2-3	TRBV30	TGTGCCTGGACCAATAATGTAGATACGCAGTATTTT	CAWTNNVDTQYF
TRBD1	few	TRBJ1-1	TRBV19	TGTGCCAGTAGTCTCCGGGACAGGAACACTGAAGCTTTCTTT	CASSLRDRNTEAFF
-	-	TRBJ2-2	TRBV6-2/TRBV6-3	TGTGCCAGCAGTATCTATCCGAACACCGGGGAGCTGTTTTTT	CASSIYPNTGELFF
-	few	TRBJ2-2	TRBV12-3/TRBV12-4	TGTGCCAGCAGTGTAGGGAGTTTTAGGGCCGGGGAGCTGTTTTTT	CASSVGSFRAGELFF
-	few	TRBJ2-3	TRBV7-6	TGTGCCAGCAGCCCTATCCCGGGAAATACGCAGTATTTT	CASSPIPGNTQYF
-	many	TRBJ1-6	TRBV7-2	TGTGCCAGCAGCCCCGGTTGGGGATCACCCCTCCACTTT	CASSPGWGSPLHF
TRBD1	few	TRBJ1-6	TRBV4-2	TGTGCCAGCAGCCAAGGACAGGGAAACTATAATTCACCCCTCCACTTT	CASSQGQGNYNSPLHF
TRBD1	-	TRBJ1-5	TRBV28	TGTGCCAGCAGCAGTTTGTATTTTTGGGGACAGGGGACAGATCAGCCCCAGCATTTT	CASSSLYFWGQGTDQPQHF
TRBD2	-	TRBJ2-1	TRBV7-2	TGTGCCAGCAGCTTCACTAGCGGACCCAATGAGCAGTTCTTC	CASSFTSGPNEQFF
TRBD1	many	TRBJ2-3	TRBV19	TGTGCCAGTGGGGACAGGAGCACAGATACGCAGTATTTT	CASGDRSTDTQYF
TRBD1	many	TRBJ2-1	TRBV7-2	TGTGCCAGCAGCTTGGGACAGGGTCGCGCGCAGTTCTTC	CASSLGQGRAQFF
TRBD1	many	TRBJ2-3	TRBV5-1	TGCGCCAGCAGCGACAGACAGGGATCTGGAGATACGCAGTATTTT	CASSDRQGSGDTQYF
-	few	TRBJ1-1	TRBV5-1	TGCGCCAGCAGCTCGTTGGGGGTCGAGGGCACTGAAGCTTTCTTT	CASSSLGVEGTEAFF
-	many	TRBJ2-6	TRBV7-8	TGTGCCAGCAGTTACAGTGGGGCCAACGTCCTGACTTTC	CASSYSGANVLTF
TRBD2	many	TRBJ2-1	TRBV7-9	TGTGCCAGCAGCTTATCGCTAGCGGGGTCCTACAATGAGCAGTTCTTC	CASSLSLAGSYNEQFF
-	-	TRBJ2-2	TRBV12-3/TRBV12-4	TGTGCCAGCAGTTTGAGGCGATTGGGACCCGGGGAGCTGTTTTTT	CASSLRRLGPGELFF
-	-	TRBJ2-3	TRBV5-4	TGTGCCAGCAGCGTCTCCCCTGGGGTGGGCACAGATACGCAGTATTTT	CASSVSPGVGTDTQYF
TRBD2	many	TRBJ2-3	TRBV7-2	TGTGCCAGCAGCCTCCCCGTAGGCGGGGGGGCCGCAGATACGCAGTATTTT	CASSLPVGGGAADTQYF
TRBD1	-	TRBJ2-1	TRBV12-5	TGTGCTAGTGGTCCCGGGACAGCTCTAGGGGATCAGTTCTTC	CASGPGTALGDQFF
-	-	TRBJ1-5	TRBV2	TGTGCCAGCAGCGAAGCAAGGCCAAACAATCAGCCCCAGGATTTT	CASSEARPNNQPQDF
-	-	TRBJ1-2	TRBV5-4	TGTGCCAGCAGCGCTCCCAGCGGCTATGGCTACACCTTC	CASSAPSGYGYTF
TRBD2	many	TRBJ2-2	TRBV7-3	TGTGCCAGCAGCTCACGCGGGGGGAACACCGGGGAGCTGTTTTTT	CASSSRGGNTGELFF
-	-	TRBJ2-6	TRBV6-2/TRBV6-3	TGTGCCAGCGGCCCTCAGGTCTTCGGGGCCAACGTCCTGACTTTC	CASGPQVFGANVLTF
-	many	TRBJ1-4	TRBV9	TGTGCCAGCAGCGTAGGTCAGGCCGGAATTAATGAAAAACTGTTTTTT	CASSVGQAGINEKLFF
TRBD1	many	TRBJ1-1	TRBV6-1	TGTGCCAGCAGTCTGGGGCAGGGGGCGGTAGACGAAGCTTTCTTT	CASSLGQGAVDEAFF
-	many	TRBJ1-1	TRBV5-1	TGCGCCAGCAGCGGGGGAGTACGGGGGGGCACTGAAGCTTTCTTT	CASSGGVRGGTEAFF
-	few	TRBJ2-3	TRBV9	TGTGCCAGCAGCGTAGAGTTGTCGGGCGGAACAGATACGCAGTATTTT	CASSVELSGGTDTQYF
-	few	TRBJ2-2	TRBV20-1	TGCAGTGCTTCGCAGGGAAAGGCCACCGGGGAGCTGTTTTTT	CSASQGKATGELFF
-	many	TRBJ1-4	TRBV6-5	TGTGCCAGCAGTTACCTAGGGGGGAAATATGAAAAACTGTTTTTT	CASSYLGGKYEKLFF
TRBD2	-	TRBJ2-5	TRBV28	TGTGCCAGCAGTTTACTAGCGGGCTACCAAGAGACCCAGTACTTC	CASSLLAGYQETQYF
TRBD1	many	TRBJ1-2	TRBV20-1	TGCAGTGCTAGCGGCGGGACAGGGGTTGTTAACTATGGCTACACCTTC	CSASGGTGVVNYGYTF
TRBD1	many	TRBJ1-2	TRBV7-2	TGTGCCAGCAGCTTGGGACAGGGGGTTCCCTCTGGCTACACCTTC	CASSLGQGVPSGYTF
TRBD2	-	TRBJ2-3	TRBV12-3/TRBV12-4	TGTGCCAGCAGACCCATCGGACTAGCGGGGGTTCCAGGTACGCAGTATTTT	CASRPIGLAGVPGTQYF
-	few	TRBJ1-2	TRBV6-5	TGTGCCAGCAGTTACTCGAAAATCGGGGGCGGCTATGGCTACACCTTC	CASSYSKIGGGYGYTF
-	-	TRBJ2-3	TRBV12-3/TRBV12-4	TGTGCCAGCAGTTTACAGGGGTCCGCGGCAGATACGCAGTATTTT	CASSLQGSAADTQYF
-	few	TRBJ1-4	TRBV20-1	TGCAGTGCTAGGGACGGGGGCTTTGTGGAAAAACTGTTTTTT	CSARDGGFVEKLFF
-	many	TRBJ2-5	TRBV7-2	TGTGCCAGCAGCTTAGTCAGGGGGGCATCCCAAGAGACCCAGTACTTC	CASSLVRGASQETQYF
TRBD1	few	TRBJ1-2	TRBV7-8	TGTGCCAGCAGGGACGCCGGGACAGGGTATGGCTACACCTTC	CASRDAGTGYGYTF
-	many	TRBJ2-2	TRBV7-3	TGTGCCAGCAGCGTCTTCACCGGGGAGCTGTTTTTT	CASSVFTGELFF
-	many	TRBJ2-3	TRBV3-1	TGTGCCAGCAGCCAAGAGCTGGGAGCAGCAGATACGCAGTATTTT	CASSQELGAADTQYF
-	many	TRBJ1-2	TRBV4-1	TGCGCCAGCAGCCAGGCTCTCAGGGAGGGGAGGCGATACACCTTC	CASSQALREGRRYTF
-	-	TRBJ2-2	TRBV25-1	TGTGCCAGCAGTGGGACAAATTCGAACACCGGGGAGCTGTTTTTT	CASSGTNSNTGELFF
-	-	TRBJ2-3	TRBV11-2	TGTGCCAGCAGCTTAGTGCAGCGGGCCACAGATACGCAGTATTTT	CASSLVQRATDTQYF
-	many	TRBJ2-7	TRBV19	TGTGCCAGTAGCGAACAGGGCTCCTACGAGCAGTACTTC	CASSEQGSYEQYF
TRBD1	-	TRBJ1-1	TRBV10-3	TGTGCCATCAGTGGACAGGGCAACACTGAAGCTTTCTTT	CAISGQGNTEAFF
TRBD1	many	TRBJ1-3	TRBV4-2	TGTGCCAGCAGCCTAGGGCGGACAGGGACTGGAAACACCATATATTTT	CASSLGRTGTGNTIYF
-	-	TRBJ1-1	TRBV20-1	TGCAGTGCTACTTGGACTAAGAGGGGACGGAACACTGAAGCTTTCTTT	CSATWTKRGRNTEAFF